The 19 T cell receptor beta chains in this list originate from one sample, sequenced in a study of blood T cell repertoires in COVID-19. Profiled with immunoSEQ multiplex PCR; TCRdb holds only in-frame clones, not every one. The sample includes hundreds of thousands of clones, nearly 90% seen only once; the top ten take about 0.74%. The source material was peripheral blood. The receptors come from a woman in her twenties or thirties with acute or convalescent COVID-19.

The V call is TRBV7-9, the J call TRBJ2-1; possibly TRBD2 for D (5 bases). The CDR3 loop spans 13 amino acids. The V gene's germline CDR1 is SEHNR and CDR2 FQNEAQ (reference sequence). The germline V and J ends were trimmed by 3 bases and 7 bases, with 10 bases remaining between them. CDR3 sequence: CASSLMDFNEQFF. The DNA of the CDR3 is TGTGCCAGCAGCTTGATGGACTTTAATGAGCAGTTCTTC.

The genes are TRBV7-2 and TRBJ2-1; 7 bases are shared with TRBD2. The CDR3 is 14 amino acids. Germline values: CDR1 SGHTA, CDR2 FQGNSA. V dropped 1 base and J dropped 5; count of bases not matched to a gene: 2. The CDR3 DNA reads TGTGCCAGCAGCTTAGAAGCGGGAAACAATGAGCAGTTCTTC. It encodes CASSLEAGNNEQFF.

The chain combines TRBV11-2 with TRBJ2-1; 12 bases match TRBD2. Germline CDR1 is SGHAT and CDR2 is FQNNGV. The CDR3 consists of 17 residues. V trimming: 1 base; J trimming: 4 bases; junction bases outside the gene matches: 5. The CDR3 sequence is CASSLGRLAGVYNEQFF. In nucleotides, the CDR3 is TGTGCCAGCAGCTTAGGGCGACTAGCGGGAGTATACAATGAGCAGTTCTTC.

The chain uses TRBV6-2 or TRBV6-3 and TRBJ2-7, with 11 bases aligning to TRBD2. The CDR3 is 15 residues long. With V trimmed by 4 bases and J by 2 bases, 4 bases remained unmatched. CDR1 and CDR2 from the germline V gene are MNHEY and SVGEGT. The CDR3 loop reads CASSFGLAGTYEQYF. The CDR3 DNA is TGTGCCAGCAGTTTCGGACTAGCGGGTACCTACGAGCAGTACTTC.

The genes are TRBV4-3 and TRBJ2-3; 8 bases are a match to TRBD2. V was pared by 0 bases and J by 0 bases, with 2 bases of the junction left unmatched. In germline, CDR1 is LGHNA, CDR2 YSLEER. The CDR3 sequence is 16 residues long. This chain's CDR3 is CASSQEVAGSTDTQYF. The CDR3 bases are TGCGCCAGCAGCCAAGAGGTAGCGGGAAGCACAGATACGCAGTATTTT.

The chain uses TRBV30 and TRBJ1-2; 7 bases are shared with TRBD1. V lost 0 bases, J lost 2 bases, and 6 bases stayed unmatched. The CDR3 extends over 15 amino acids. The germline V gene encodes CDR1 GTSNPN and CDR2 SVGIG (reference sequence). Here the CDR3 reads CAWSVRGGLNYGYTF. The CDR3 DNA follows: TGTGCCTGGAGTGTACGAGGGGGCTTGAACTATGGCTACACCTTC.

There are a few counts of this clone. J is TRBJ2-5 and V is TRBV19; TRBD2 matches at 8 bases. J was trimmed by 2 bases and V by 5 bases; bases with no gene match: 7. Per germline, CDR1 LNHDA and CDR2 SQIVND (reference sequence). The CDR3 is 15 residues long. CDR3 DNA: TGTGCCAGTAGTCTCGGGGTAGCGGGACAAGAGACCCAGTACTTC. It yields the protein CASSLGVAGQETQYF.

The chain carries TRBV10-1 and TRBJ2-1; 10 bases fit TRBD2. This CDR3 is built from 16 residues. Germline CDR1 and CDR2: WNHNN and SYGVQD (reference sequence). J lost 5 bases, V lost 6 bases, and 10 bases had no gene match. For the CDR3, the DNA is TGCGCCAGCAGACGCCCTAGCGGGAGCTTGGACAATGAGCAGTTCTTC. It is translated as CASRRPSGSLDNEQFF.

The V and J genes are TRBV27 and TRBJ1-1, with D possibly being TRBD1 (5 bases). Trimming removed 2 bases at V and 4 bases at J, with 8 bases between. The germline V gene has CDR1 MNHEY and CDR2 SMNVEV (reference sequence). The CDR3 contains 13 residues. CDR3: CASSLTRVTEAFF. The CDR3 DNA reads TGTGCCAGCAGTTTAACCAGGGTCACTGAAGCTTTCTTT.

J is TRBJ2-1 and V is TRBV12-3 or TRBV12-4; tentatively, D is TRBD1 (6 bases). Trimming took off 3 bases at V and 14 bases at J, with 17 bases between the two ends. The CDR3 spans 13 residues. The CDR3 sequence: CASSFPTGRIEFF. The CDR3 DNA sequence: TGTGCCAGCAGTTTCCCTACAGGGCGTATTGAGTTCTTC.

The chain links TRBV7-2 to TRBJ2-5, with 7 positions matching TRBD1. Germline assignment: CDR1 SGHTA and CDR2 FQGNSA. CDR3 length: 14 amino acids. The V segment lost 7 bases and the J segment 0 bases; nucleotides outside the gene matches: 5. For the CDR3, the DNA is TGTGCCAGCACGGGGACAGACCACCAAGAGACCCAGTACTTC. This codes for CASTGTDHQETQYF. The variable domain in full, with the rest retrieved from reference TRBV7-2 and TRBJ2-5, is GAGVSQSPSNKVTEKGKDVELRCDPISGHTALYWYRQSLGQGLEFLIYFQGNSAPDKSGLPSDRFSAERTGGSVSTLTIQRTQQEDSAVYLCASTGTDHQETQYFGPGTRLLVL.

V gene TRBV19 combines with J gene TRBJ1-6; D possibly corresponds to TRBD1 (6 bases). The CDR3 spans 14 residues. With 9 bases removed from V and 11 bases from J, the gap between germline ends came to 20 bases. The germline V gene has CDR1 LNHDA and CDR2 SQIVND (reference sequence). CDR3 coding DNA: TGTGCCAGCAAAAATCGACAGGAAGGAGCACCCCTCCACTTT. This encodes CASKNRQEGAPLHF.

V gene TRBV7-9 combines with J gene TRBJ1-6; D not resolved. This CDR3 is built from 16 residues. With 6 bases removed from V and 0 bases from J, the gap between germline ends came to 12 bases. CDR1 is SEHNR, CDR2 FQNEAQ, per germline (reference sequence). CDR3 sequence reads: CASRNIASSYNSPLHF. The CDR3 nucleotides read TGTGCCAGCAGGAACATCGCTAGCTCCTATAATTCACCCCTCCACTTT.

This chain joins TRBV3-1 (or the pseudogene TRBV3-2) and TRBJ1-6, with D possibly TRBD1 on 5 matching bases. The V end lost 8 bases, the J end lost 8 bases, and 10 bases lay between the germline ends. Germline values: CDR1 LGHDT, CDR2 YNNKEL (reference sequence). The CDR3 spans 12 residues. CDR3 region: CASCDRDSPLHF. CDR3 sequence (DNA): TGTGCCAGCTGCGACAGAGATTCACCCCTCCACTTT.

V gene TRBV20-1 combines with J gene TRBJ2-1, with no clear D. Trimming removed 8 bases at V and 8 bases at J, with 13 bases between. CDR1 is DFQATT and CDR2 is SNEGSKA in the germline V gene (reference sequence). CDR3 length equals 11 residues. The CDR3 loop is CSHTFSHEQFF. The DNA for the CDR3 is TGCAGTCACACCTTTAGCCATGAGCAGTTCTTC.

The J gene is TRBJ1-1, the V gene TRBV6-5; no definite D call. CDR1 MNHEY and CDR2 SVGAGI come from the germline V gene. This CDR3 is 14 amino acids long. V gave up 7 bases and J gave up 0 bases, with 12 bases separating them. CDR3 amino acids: CASTLQLMNTEAFF. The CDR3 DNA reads TGTGCCAGCACCTTACAGCTCATGAACACTGAAGCTTTCTTT.

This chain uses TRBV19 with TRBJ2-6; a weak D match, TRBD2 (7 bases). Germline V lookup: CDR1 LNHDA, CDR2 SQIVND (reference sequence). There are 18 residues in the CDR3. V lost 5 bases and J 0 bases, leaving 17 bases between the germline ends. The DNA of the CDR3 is TGTGCCAGTAGTCCGATGGGGGGGCGCGTCTCTGGGGCCAACGTCCTGACTTTC. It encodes CASSPMGGRVSGANVLTF.

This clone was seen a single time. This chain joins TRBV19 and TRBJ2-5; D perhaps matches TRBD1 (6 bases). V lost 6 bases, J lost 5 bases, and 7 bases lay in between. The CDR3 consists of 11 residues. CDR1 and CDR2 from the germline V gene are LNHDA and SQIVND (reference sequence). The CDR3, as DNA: TGTGCCAGTAGGCAGGGGGAGACCCAGTACTTC. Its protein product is CASRQGETQYF. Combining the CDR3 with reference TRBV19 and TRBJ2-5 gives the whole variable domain DGGITQSPKYLFRKEGQNVTLSCEQNLNHDAMYWYRQDPGQGLRLIYYSQIVNDFQKGDIAEGYSVSREKKESFPLTVTSAQKNPTAFYLCASRQGETQYFGPGTRLLVL.

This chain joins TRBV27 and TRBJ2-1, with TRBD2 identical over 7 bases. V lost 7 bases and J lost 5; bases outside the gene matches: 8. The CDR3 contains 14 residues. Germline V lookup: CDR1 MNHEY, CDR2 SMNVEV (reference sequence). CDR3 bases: TGTGCCAGCAAAACCGGGACTATCCACAATGAGCAGTTCTTC. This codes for CASKTGTIHNEQFF.